Presented here are 19 T cell receptor beta chains from one specimen sequenced in a study of blood T cells in healthy people across ages. The authors ran a second PCR of roughly 6 to 11 cycles using a sample-barcoded 5' primer and a J-beta primer mix. MiXCR, applied by TCRdb to the 5' RACE reads, yields one record per CDR3 protein. The sample includes hundreds of thousands of distinct CDR3 sequences, around 49% of them seen just once. Sequenced input: blood. The receptors derive from a man aged 25 to 40 in good health.

This clonotype was seen more than once but under ten times. This CDR3 reads CASSEGASPNQPQHF. CDR3 nucleotides: TGTGCCAGCAGCGAGGGGGCCTCCCCGAATCAGCCCCAGCATTTT. The V and J genes are TRBV3-1 and TRBJ1-5; 7 bases are a match to TRBD1. After removal of 5 bases from V and 4 bases from J, the junction contained 8 bases not matched to a gene. The CDR3 extends over 15 amino acids. Germline V gene lookup returns CDR1 LGHDT and CDR2 YNNKEL (reference sequence).

In its sample, this clonotype was seen a few times. In DNA, the CDR3 is TGCAGCGTTAAGCAAGGGACAGATACGCAGTATTTT. This codes for CSVKQGTDTQYF. J is TRBJ2-3 and V is TRBV29-1; D unresolved. Germline V lookup: CDR1 SQVTM, CDR2 ANQGSEA. The CDR3 is 12 residues long. Trimming stripped 5 bases from V and 3 bases from J, with 9 bases between.

This clonotype was found a few times. The V gene is TRBV11-2, the J gene TRBJ1-2, with 9 bases that match TRBD1. Germline CDR1 reads SGHAT; CDR2 reads FQNNGV. J was trimmed by 5 bases and V by 1 base; bases with no gene match: 2. The CDR3 runs to 14 residues. The DNA of the CDR3 is TGTGCCAGCAGCTTAGTCGGACAGGGGTATGGCTACACCTTC. It translates to CASSLVGQGYGYTF.

A few counts support this clonotype. This chain uses TRBV18 with TRBJ1-1, with 8 bases identical to TRBD1. There are 13 residues in the CDR3. Germline trimming cut 8 bases from V and 2 bases from J; bases unmatched to any gene: 4. The germline V gene has CDR1 KGHSH and CDR2 LQKENI. The CDR3 protein is CASTQGVNTEAFF. DNA for the CDR3: TGTGCCAGCACACAGGGGGTAAACACTGAAGCTTTCTTT.

The J gene is TRBJ2-5, the V gene TRBV6-1; D is unresolved. CDR3 size: 13 residues. CDR1 is MNHNS, CDR2 SASEGT, per germline. V was trimmed by 3 bases and J by 3 bases, leaving 8 bases between them. CDR3 coding DNA: TGTGCCAGCAGTGACGGGCAAAAAGAGACCCAGTACTTC. Translation gives CASSDGQKETQYF.

V gene TRBV5-6 combines with J gene TRBJ1-6; TRBD1 matches 8 bases. Trimming took 0 bases from V and 7 from J; bases not matched to a gene: 6. CDR3 size: 16 residues. CDR1 is SGHDT, CDR2 YYEEEE, per germline. CDR3 residues: CASSLDWTGKNSPLHF. The DNA for the CDR3 is TGTGCCAGCAGCTTGGATTGGACAGGGAAGAATTCACCCCTCCACTTT.

This clonotype was picked up a small number of times. This sequence joins TRBV29-1 and TRBJ2-1; weak D call: TRBD1 (6 bases). CDR1 and CDR2 from the germline V gene are SQVTM and ANQGSEA. Trimming took off 7 bases at V and 9 bases at J, with 22 bases between the two ends. The CDR3 contains 14 residues. For the CDR3, the DNA is TGCAGCGCCGATGGACCAGGGGCTAACGCTGAGCAGTTCTTC. Its translation is CSADGPGANAEQFF.

The rearrangement links TRBV27 to TRBJ2-3, with 14 bases fitting TRBD2. The CDR3 spans 16 residues. Losses at the gene ends were 5 bases for V and 1 base for J; bases not matched to a gene: 2. Germline CDR1 reads MNHEY; CDR2 reads SMNVEV (reference sequence). CDR3 nucleotides: TGTGCCAGCAGTACGGGACTAGCGGGAGGCACAGATACGCAGTATTTT. Protein sequence: CASSTGLAGGTDTQYF.

The J gene is TRBJ2-6, the V gene TRBV7-9, with D possibly called TRBD1 or TRBD2 (5 bases each). Per germline, CDR1 SEHNR and CDR2 FQNEAQ (reference sequence). CDR3 length equals 16 residues. V was trimmed by 4 bases and J by 4 bases, leaving 14 bases between them. CDR3 residues: CASSSWGSGGANVLTF. The CDR3 DNA reads TGTGCCAGCAGCTCTTGGGGGTCCGGCGGGGCCAACGTCCTGACTTTC.

The V and J genes are TRBV19 and TRBJ2-1; TRBD2 agrees at 9 bases. The CDR3 runs 14 residues. CDR1 and CDR2 (germline): LNHDA, SQIVND (reference sequence). Trimming removed 9 bases from V and 7 bases from J; junction bases left unmatched: 10. For the CDR3, the DNA is TGTGCCAGCGGCCTCTCGCTAGCGGGAAATGAGCAGTTCTTC. This sequence encodes CASGLSLAGNEQFF.

The chain has TRBV29-1 and TRBJ2-3; TRBD2 agrees at 7 bases. Germline V gene lookup returns CDR1 SQVTM and CDR2 ANQGSEA. This CDR3 is 13 amino acids long. The CDR3 protein is CGTGGSSTDTQYF. The CDR3 region has the DNA TGCGGCACCGGGGGGTCTAGCACAGATACGCAGTATTTT.

The chain carries TRBV3-1 and TRBJ2-5, with 12 positions matching TRBD2. Germline V lookup: CDR1 LGHDT, CDR2 YNNKEL (reference sequence). The CDR3 totals 20 residues. J gave up 0 bases and V 1 base, and 12 bases lay outside the gene matches. The CDR3 loop reads CASSQVRTGLAGIYQETQYF. The CDR3 coding sequence is TGTGCCAGCAGCCAAGTGAGGACAGGACTAGCGGGGATATACCAAGAGACCCAGTACTTC.

The chain uses TRBV10-3 and TRBJ2-3; maybe TRBD2 (6 bases). CDR3 length equals 15 residues. The V end was cut by 6 bases, the J end by 6 bases, with 19 bases between. Germline CDR1 and CDR2: ENHRY and SYGVKD. The CDR3 coding sequence is TGTGCCATCAGGGCTGGGGACGGGGGTGCGGATACGCAGTATTTT. Its translation is CAIRAGDGGADTQYF.

The chain carries TRBV13 and TRBJ2-5; 13 bases align to TRBD2. The DNA end is a closer match to TRBJ2-1, so the J assignment may be wrong. The CDR3 is made up of 17 amino acids. Germline V gene lookup returns CDR1 PRHDT and CDR2 FYEKMQ (reference sequence). CDR3: CASSLGLAGGLQETQFF. In DNA form, the CDR3 reads TGTGCCAGCAGCTTAGGACTAGCGGGGGGGCTCCAAGAGACCCAGTTCTTC.

V gene TRBV6-2 or TRBV6-3 combines with J gene TRBJ2-1; 8 bases map to TRBD2. The CDR3 extends over 13 amino acids. The ends lost 8 bases at V and 4 bases at J; junction bases unmatched: 4. Germline CDR1 is MNHEY and CDR2 is SVGEGT. The CDR3 nucleotides read TGTGCCAGCGAGCGGGGGAAGTACAATGAGCAGTTCTTC. Its protein product is CASERGKYNEQFF.

A few counts support this clonotype. The gene calls are TRBV6-1 and TRBJ2-7; D could derive from TRBD1 or TRBD2 (6 bases each). V lost 3 bases and J 0 bases, leaving 15 bases between the germline ends. The CDR3 is 16 residues long. The germline V gene encodes CDR1 MNHNS and CDR2 SASEGT. The CDR3 protein is CASSDWGRDTSYEQYF. The CDR3 DNA is TGTGCCAGCAGTGATTGGGGGCGGGACACCTCCTACGAGCAGTACTTC.

In DNA form, the CDR3 reads TGTGCCAGCAGCCTCCTTTGCGGACAGGGGGCACACAATGAGCAGTTCTTC. This codes for CASSLLCGQGAHNEQFF. The chain employs TRBV14 and TRBJ2-1, with 11 positions matching TRBD1. This CDR3 contains 17 residues. The ends lost 4 bases at V and 5 bases at J; junction bases unmatched: 10. Germline CDR1 is SGHDN and CDR2 is FVKESK.

This chain joins TRBV20-1 and TRBJ2-7; 9 positions match TRBD2. Trimming at V came to 3 bases and at J to 7 bases, leaving 16 bases not matched to a gene. CDR3 length: 16 residues. The germline CDR1 and CDR2 sequences are DFQATT and SNEGSKA (reference sequence). In nucleotides, the CDR3 is TGCAGTGCTAGCGGGGCGGGGCTAGCGGGGAACAATGAGCAGTACTTC. Translating it yields CSASGAGLAGNNEQYF.

On this clonotype itself: At one end, the junction sequence differs from germline, possibly due to a read error. The chain employs TRBV6-5 and TRBJ2-5; possible D gene TRBD2, 5 bases. The CDR3 length is 15 residues. Germline V CDR1 and CDR2: MNHEY, SVGAGI. DNA for the CDR3: TGTACCAGCAGCCTTGGAGGCCCTCAGAGCGAGACCCAGTACTTC. Its translation: CTSSLGGPQSETQYF.